This TCR beta chain was captured in a study of T cell repertoires in cytomegalovirus infection. Study-level information: Researchers turned to recently identified HLA-C-restricted CMV epitopes as well as well-studied HLA-B-restricted ones. It can be stated that public TCR beta signatures indicated CMV infection as well as a matching HLA type. Study results and limitations: Clonotype analysis showed dominance of the ex vivo response by HLA-C-restricted CMV-specific TCR beta clonotypes.

This CDR3 spans 15 amino acids. The germline V gene encodes CDR1 SEHNR and CDR2 FQNEAQ (reference sequence). Trimming shortened V by 5 bases and J by 5 bases, and 16 bases separated the two germline ends. On this clonotype itself: Antigen unknown.

TCRdb reprocessed the reads with MiXCR, giving one entry per CDR3 protein. The sample has 40,000 to 60,000 distinct CDR3 sequences; around 23% are singletons. The starting material was CD8+ T cells from cultured PBMCs, obtained from culture after CMV antigen stimulation. The chain combines TRBV7-9 with TRBJ1-5; D possibly corresponds to TRBD1 (5 bases). This TCR came from a human donor in good health (CMV status not recorded). Some clones in this sample may be carry-over from other donors' samples. The DNA for the CDR3 is TGTGCCAGCAGCCTCGGGGACCTGAGCTATCAGCCCCAGCATTTT. Protein product: CASSLGDLSYQPQHF.